This TCR beta chain was identified during a study of blood T cells in healthy people across ages. Regarding the study as a whole: Estimates of total diversity, which came from one million sequenced T cells, were considered to be underestimates.

With each sample, at least 5 micrograms of total RNA were extracted. The authors ran a second PCR of roughly 6 to 11 cycles using a sample-barcoded 5' primer and a J-beta primer mix. Each cDNA was tagged by a template-switch adaptor containing 12 random nucleotides. TCRdb reanalysed the 5' RACE reads using MiXCR and keeps one entry per CDR3 protein. The repertoire holds fewer than 950,000 distinct CDR3 sequences, with roughly 50% as singletons. As concerns this clonotype: Its cognate antigen is unknown.

Source material: blood. This clonotype was obtained from a man aged 80 or over in good health.

CDR3 DNA sequence: TGCAGTGCTAGGGACTTCGGTAATTCACCCCTCCACTTT. Translation gives CSARDFGNSPLHF. The chain is built from TRBV20-1 and TRBJ1-6, with D hard to call. The germline V gene has CDR1 DFQATT and CDR2 SNEGSKA (reference sequence). CDR3 length equals 13 residues. Trimming removed 3 bases at V and 6 bases at J, with 9 bases between.